Detailed here is one T cell receptor beta chain. Antigen unknown. TCRdb's copy holds only in-frame clones and misses some; the assay was immunoSEQ multiplex PCR. This table holds about 71,000 clones, over 70% found once. This sample is drawn from a study of T cell clones after liver transplantation. Study-level information: HCV positivity affected three of eight recipients; the rest lacked autoimmune or viral indications. Without induction therapy, subjects received standard immunosuppression until 12-24 months post-transplant.

The study's findings and limits: Conclusions were preliminary, with small, heterogeneous patient groups.

The source is a human patient who received a liver transplant. The T cells may partly be graft donor cells. The source was CD4+ T cells from blood, collected 12 months after liver transplant.

The CDR3 coding sequence is TGTGCCAGCAGCTTGGGTGGGACCACGTACTATGGCTACACCTTC. Its protein product is CASSLGGTTYYGYTF. The gene calls are TRBV5-4 and TRBJ1-2; possible D gene TRBD1, 5 bases. The germline V gene encodes CDR1 SGHNT and CDR2 YYREEE (reference sequence). This CDR3 is built from 15 residues. The V gene lost 0 bases and the J gene lost 3 bases, with 12 bases spanning the gap.